This T cell receptor beta chain comes out of a study of T-cell reconstitution after alpha-beta-depleted transplantation in children. Study outcomes and limitations: The origin of alpha-beta T cells about two months after transplant was reportedly several hundred expanded graft clones. From newly produced T cells came most of the T-cell counts and diversity one year after transplant. Surviving thymic progenitors and recipient T cells were the source of high TCRbeta diversity at day 60 in some patients.

This clonotype has ten or more counts. The antigen remains undetermined. A TCRbeta library incorporating unique molecular identifiers was prepared. Via MiXCR, TCRdb re-called the PCR reads, giving one row per CDR3 protein. The profile shows some 840,000 distinct CDR3 sequences, approximately 15% of them singletons. Germline CDR1 reads MGHRA; CDR2 reads YSYEKL. V lost 1 base and J 1 base, leaving 10 bases between the germline ends. The CDR3 length is 15 residues. The clonotype originates from a male patient aged 10 to 17 who had a stem cell transplant for acute lymphoblastic leukemia, so the T cells may come from the graft donor. This chain uses TRBV4-1 with TRBJ1-1; no reliable D call. Sequencing was performed on PBMCs, mostly from graft donor cells, taken 360 days after TCRalphabeta/CD19-depleted stem cell transplant. In DNA, the CDR3 is TGCGCCAGCAGCCAAGGCTGGAAGGGGAACACTGAAGCTTTCTTT. Encoded protein: CASSQGWKGNTEAFF.